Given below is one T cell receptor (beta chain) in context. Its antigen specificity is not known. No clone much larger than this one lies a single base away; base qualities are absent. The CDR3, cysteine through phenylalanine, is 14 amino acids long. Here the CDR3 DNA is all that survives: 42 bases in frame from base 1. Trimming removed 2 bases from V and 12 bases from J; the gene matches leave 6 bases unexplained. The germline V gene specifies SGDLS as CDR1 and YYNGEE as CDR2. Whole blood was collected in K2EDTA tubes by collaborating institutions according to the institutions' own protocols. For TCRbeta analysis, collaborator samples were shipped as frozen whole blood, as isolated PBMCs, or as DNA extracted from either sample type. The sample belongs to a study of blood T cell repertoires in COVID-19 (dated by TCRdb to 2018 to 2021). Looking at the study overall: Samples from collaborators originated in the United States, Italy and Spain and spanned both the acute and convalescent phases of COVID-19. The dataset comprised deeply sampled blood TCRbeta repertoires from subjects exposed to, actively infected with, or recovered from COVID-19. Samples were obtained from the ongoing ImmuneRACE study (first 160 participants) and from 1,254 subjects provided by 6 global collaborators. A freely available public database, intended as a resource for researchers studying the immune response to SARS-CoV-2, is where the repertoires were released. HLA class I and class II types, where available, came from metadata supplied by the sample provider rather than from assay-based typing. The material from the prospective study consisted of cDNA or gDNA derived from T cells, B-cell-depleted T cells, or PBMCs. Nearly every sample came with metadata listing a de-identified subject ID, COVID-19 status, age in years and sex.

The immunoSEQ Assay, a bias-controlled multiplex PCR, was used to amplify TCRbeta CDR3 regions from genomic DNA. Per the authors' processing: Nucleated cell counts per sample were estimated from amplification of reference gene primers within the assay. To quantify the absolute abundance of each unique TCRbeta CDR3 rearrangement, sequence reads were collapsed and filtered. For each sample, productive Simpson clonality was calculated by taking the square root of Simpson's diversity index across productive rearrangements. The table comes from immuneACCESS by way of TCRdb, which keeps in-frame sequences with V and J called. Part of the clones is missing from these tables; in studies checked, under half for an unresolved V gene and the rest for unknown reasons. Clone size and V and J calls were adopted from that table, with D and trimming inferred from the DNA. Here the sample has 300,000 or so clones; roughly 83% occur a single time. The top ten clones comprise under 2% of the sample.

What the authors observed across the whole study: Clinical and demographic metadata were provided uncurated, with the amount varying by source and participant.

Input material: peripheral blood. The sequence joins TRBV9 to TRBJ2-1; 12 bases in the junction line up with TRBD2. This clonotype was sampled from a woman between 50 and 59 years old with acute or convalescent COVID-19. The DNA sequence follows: TGTGCCAGCAGCGTGGGACTAGCGGGTACTAGGCAGTTCTTC. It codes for CASSVGLAGTRQFF.